What follows describes a single T cell receptor beta chain. Using immunoSEQ multiplex PCR, the repertoire was profiled, and TCRdb retains in-frame clones only, with some absent. The sample includes roughly 420,000 clones, roughly nine tenths of them seen just once. The CDR3 runs to 14 residues. V lost 3 bases and J 0 bases, leaving 6 bases between the germline ends. The germline V gene encodes CDR1 MGHDK and CDR2 SYGVNS. This sample is part of a study of Ad26.COV2.S vaccination and SARS-CoV-2 variants. As for the study in general: Donor got 5x10^10 or 1x10^11 viral particles of Ad26.COV2.S.

Specified treatment: some 20 received Ad26.COV2.S at low or high dose, single or two shots; roughly five received placebo; per-sample allocation not given. Following the first vaccine or placebo injection, samples were taken on day 63. An 18-55-year-old adult in Boston served as donor. Sequenced material: peripheral blood, taken in a trial of Ad26.COV2.S vaccine versus placebo. This sequence joins TRBV25-1 and TRBJ1-3, with D possibly being TRBD1 (6 bases). This TCR was recovered from a person aged 18-60 years who received the Ad26.COV2.S COVID-19 vaccine or a placebo. Here the CDR3 DNA reads TGTGCCAGCAGTGACAGGGGCTCTGGAAACACCATATATTTT. It is translated as CASSDRGSGNTIYF.